The 21 T cell receptor beta chains below come from one sample, sequenced in a study of blood T cell repertoires in COVID-19. The method was immunoSEQ multiplex PCR; TCRdb's version includes in-frame clones alone and lacks a portion of them. The table has about 230,000 clones, about nine tenths seen once; the top ten hold approximately 2.5%. Sequenced material: peripheral blood. The receptors stem from a man younger than 40 with COVID-19, enrolled during active disease.

The chain is built from TRBV7-9 and TRBJ2-7, with 12 bases that match TRBD1. This CDR3 has 14 amino acids. V trimming: 6 bases; J trimming: 5 bases; junction bases outside the gene matches: 5. Germline-derived CDR1 and CDR2 are SEHNR and FQNEAQ (reference sequence). The CDR3 DNA is TGTGCCAGCAGACCGGGACAGGGGGCCCACGAGCAGTACTTC. Its translation: CASRPGQGAHEQYF.

This clone was detected a few times. V and J are TRBV6-4 and TRBJ2-7, with 8 bases that match TRBD1. The germline gives CDR1 MRHNA, CDR2 SNTAGT. The CDR3 sequence is 13 residues long. V shed 6 bases and J 6 bases; nucleotides not matched to a gene: 7. The CDR3 region is CASSPTGESEQYF. Here the CDR3 DNA reads TGTGCCAGCAGCCCGACAGGGGAGAGCGAGCAGTACTTC.

The chain combines TRBV4-1 with TRBJ1-4; 9 nucleotides line up with TRBD1. Germline CDR1 reads MGHRA; CDR2 reads YSYEKL. This CDR3 has 15 amino acids. J gave up 8 bases and V 4 bases, and 8 bases lay outside the gene matches. This CDR3 is CASSPRRGQGEKLFF. The CDR3 DNA reads TGCGCCAGCAGCCCTCGTCGCGGACAGGGGGAAAAACTGTTTTTT.

This clone was observed once. This sequence joins TRBV9 and TRBJ1-3, with a possible D match to TRBD1 (5 bases). Deletions cut 2 bases from V and 0 bases from J, with 30 bases between. Germline V gene lookup returns CDR1 SGDLS and CDR2 YYNGEE. The CDR3 contains 22 residues. CDR3 nucleotides: TGTGCCAGCAGCGTCGGCGCGGAGAGGTCAGGGCGAGGTCCCCTCTCTGGAAACACCATATATTTT. This encodes CASSVGAERSGRGPLSGNTIYF.

This chain connects TRBV29-1 to TRBJ2-1, with 11 bases lining up with TRBD1. CDR3 length: 19 residues. V shed 4 bases and J 0 bases; nucleotides not matched to a gene: 14. Germline V gives CDR1 SQVTM, CDR2 ANQGSEA. Here the CDR3 reads CSVAQGQGGLISSYNEQFF. The CDR3, as DNA: TGCAGCGTTGCCCAGGGACAGGGGGGACTAATAAGCTCCTACAATGAGCAGTTCTTC.

V is TRBV12-3 or TRBV12-4 and J is TRBJ1-1; D uncertain. CDR3 length equals 11 residues. The germline V and J ends were trimmed by 4 bases and 9 bases, with 9 bases remaining between them. The CDR3 nucleotides are TGTGCCAGCAGTTCTACTTTCAAAGCTTTCTTT. It specifies CASSSTFKAFF.

The chain joins TRBV12-5 to TRBJ1-4; 7 bases fit TRBD1. Germline lookup yields CDR1 LGHNT and CDR2 FRNRAP. V was pared by 5 bases and J by 5 bases, with 8 bases of the junction left unmatched. The CDR3 has 15 amino acids. CDR3 in DNA: TGTGCTAGTGGTACCACAGGGGCTACCAATGAAAAACTGTTTTTT. It yields the protein CASGTTGATNEKLFF. Full variable domain (missing parts from reference TRBV12-5 and TRBJ1-4): DARVTQTPRHKVTEMGQEVTMRCQPILGHNTVFWYRQTMMQGLELLAYFRNRAPLDDSGMPKDRFSAEMPDATLATLKIQPSEPRDSAVYFCASGTTGATNEKLFFGSGTQLSVL.

This chain uses TRBV10-3 with TRBJ1-1; D is undetermined. V was shortened by 10 bases and J by 1 base, with 13 bases between the two germline ends. The CDR3 is made up of 13 amino acids. Germline loops: CDR1 ENHRY, CDR2 SYGVKD. For the CDR3, the DNA is TGTGCCACAAACTTAGCCCAGAACACTGAAGCTTTCTTT. This codes for CATNLAQNTEAFF.

Only a few counts were recorded for this clone. V is TRBV6-1 and J is TRBJ2-2, with TRBD2 matching 12 bases. V shed 4 bases, J shed 4 bases, and the junction held 4 bases outside the gene matches. The germline V gene has CDR1 MNHNS and CDR2 SASEGT. The CDR3 has 16 amino acids. CDR3 protein: CASSGWTSGTTGELFF. CDR3 nucleotide sequence: TGTGCCAGCAGTGGCTGGACTAGCGGGACCACCGGGGAGCTGTTTTTT.

In its sample, this clone was seen once. This rearrangement joins TRBV9 to TRBJ2-1; 9 bases are shared with TRBD2. The CDR3 totals 16 residues. The trim removed 2 bases at V and 0 bases at J, leaving 3 bases unmatched. Germline V gene sequence: CDR1 SGDLS, CDR2 YYNGEE. The CDR3 nucleotides are TGTGCCAGCAGCGTGAGCGGGAGGTCCTCCTACAATGAGCAGTTCTTC. Translation: CASSVSGRSSYNEQFF.

CDR3 nucleotides: TGTGCCAGCAGCTTAGTCCGGATAGCGGGACCCGGGGAGCTGTTTTTT. Translating gives CASSLVRIAGPGELFF. The chain has TRBV7-9 and TRBJ2-2; TRBD2 matches 8 bases. Germline CDR1 SEHNR, CDR2 FQNEAQ (reference sequence). The CDR3 sequence is 16 residues long. J was trimmed by 6 bases and V by 1 base; bases with no gene match: 7.

The chain is built from TRBV7-9 and TRBJ2-1; TRBD1 matches at 7 bases. This CDR3 contains 16 residues. Germline V gives CDR1 SEHNR, CDR2 FQNEAQ (reference sequence). J gave up 10 bases and V 5 bases, and 17 bases lay outside the gene matches. CDR3 in amino acids: CASSEGRDRDVEEQFF. Here the CDR3 DNA reads TGTGCCAGCAGCGAGGGCCGAGACAGGGATGTGGAGGAGCAGTTCTTC.

V and J are TRBV28 and TRBJ2-7, with D hard to call. Per germline, CDR1 MDHEN and CDR2 SYDVKM. V was cut by 6 bases and J by 0 bases, with 15 bases left in between. The CDR3 consists of 15 residues. The CDR3 spells CASRSYRFTSYEQYF. CDR3 in DNA: TGTGCCAGCAGATCCTACAGATTTACCTCCTACGAGCAGTACTTC.

The rearrangement links TRBV19 to TRBJ2-2, with 13 bases fitting TRBD2. Germline V gene lookup returns CDR1 LNHDA and CDR2 SQIVND (reference sequence). V dropped 9 bases and J dropped 3; count of bases not matched to a gene: 1. The CDR3 is made up of 14 amino acids. The CDR3 loop is CASGTSGDTGELFF. In DNA, the CDR3 is TGTGCCAGCGGGACTAGCGGGGACACCGGGGAGCTGTTTTTT.

The genes are TRBV6-2 or TRBV6-3 and TRBJ1-1, with a weak D call TRBD1 (5 bases). In germline, CDR1 is MNHEY, CDR2 SVGEGT. The ends were cut back, 6 bases at V and 5 bases at J, with 16 bases in the middle. The CDR3 is 14 amino acids. The CDR3 DNA reads as TGTGCCAGCAGCCCACCGGGTGGGGGGACTGAAGCTTTCTTT. It specifies CASSPPGGGTEAFF.

The rearrangement links TRBV2 to TRBJ2-7; D is perhaps TRBD2 (5 bases). V lost 0 bases to trimming and J lost 2 bases, with 8 bases between them. Per the germline V gene, CDR1 is SNHLY and CDR2 is FYNNEI. The CDR3 length is 14 residues. CDR3 residues: CASSEAAVPYEQYF. CDR3 coding DNA: TGTGCCAGCAGTGAAGCAGCGGTTCCCTACGAGCAGTACTTC.

J is TRBJ2-1 and V is TRBV7-3, with 12 bases aligning to TRBD2. The CDR3 extends over 17 amino acids. J lost 9 bases, V lost 0 bases, and 9 bases had no gene match. Germline V gene data show CDR1 as SGHTA and CDR2 as FQGTGA. Written as DNA, the CDR3 is TGTGCCAGCAGCTTAACCTACCTAGCGGGAGGGCCTGGTGAGCAGTTCTTC. It translates to CASSLTYLAGGPGEQFF. Drawing the rest from reference TRBV7-3 and TRBJ2-1, the complete variable domain is GAGVSQTPSNKVTEKGKYVELRCDPISGHTALYWYRQSLGQGPEFLIYFQGTGAADDSGLPNDRFFAVRPEGSVSTLKIQRTERGDSAVYLCASSLTYLAGGPGEQFFGPGTRLTVL.

The V call is TRBV9, the J call TRBJ1-2, with unresolved D. The V end was cut by 0 bases, the J end by 3 bases, with 12 bases between. This CDR3 contains 15 residues. Per the germline V gene, CDR1 is SGDLS and CDR2 is YYNGEE. This CDR3 is CASSVEGDTHYGYTF. DNA for the CDR3: TGTGCCAGCAGCGTAGAGGGAGACACTCACTATGGCTACACCTTC.

The rearrangement uses TRBV5-1 and TRBJ1-4; TRBD1 agrees at 7 bases. Germline CDR1 reads SGHRS; CDR2 reads YFSETQ. V was pared by 3 bases and J by 8 bases, with 7 bases of the junction left unmatched. The CDR3 runs to 14 residues. DNA for the CDR3: TGCGCCAGCAGCTCAGACAGGGTCGGAGAAAAACTGTTTTTT. It codes for CASSSDRVGEKLFF.

The chain recombines TRBV2 with TRBJ2-2; perhaps TRBD1 as D (6 bases). Germline CDR1 reads SNHLY; CDR2 reads FYNNEI. This CDR3 contains 14 residues. Between the trimmed V and J ends, which lost 6 bases and 6 bases, there was a span of 14 bases. DNA for the CDR3: TGTGCCAGCAGATACTACAGGGTCCCCGGGGAGCTGTTTTTT. Protein sequence: CASRYYRVPGELFF.

V gene TRBV27 combines with J gene TRBJ1-2; the D is unclear. Trimming shortened V by 3 bases and J by 4 bases, and 9 bases separated the two germline ends. This CDR3 spans 13 amino acids. Germline V gene lookup returns CDR1 MNHEY and CDR2 SMNVEV (reference sequence). CDR3 amino acids: CASSFRRIYGYTF. CDR3 DNA: TGTGCCAGCAGTTTTCGGCGGATCTATGGCTACACCTTC.